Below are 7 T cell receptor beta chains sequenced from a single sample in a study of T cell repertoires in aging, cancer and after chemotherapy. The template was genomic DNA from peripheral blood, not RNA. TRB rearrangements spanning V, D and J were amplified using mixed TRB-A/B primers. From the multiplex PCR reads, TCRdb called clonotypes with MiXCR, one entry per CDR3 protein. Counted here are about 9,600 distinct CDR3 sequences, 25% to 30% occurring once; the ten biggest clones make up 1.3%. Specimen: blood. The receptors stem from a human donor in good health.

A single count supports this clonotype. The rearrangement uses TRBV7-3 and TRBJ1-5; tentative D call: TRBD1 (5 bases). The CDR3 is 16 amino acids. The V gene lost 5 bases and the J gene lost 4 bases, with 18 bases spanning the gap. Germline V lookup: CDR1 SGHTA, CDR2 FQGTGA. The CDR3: CASSEITGGRNQPQHF. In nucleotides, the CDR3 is TGTGCCAGCAGCGAGATAACCGGGGGGAGGAATCAGCCCCAGCATTTT.

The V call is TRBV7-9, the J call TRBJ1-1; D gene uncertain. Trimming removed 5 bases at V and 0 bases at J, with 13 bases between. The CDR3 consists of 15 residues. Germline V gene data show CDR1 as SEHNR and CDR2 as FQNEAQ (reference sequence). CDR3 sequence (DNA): TGTGCCAGCAGCGTAGAGGGCGGAGTGAACACTGAAGCTTTCTTT. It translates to CASSVEGGVNTEAFF.

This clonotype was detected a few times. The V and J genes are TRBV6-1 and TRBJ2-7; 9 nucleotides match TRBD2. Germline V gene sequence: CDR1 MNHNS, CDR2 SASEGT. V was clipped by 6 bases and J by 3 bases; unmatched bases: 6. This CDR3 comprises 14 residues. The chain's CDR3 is CASRKTSGYYEQYF. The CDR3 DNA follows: TGTGCCAGCAGAAAGACTAGCGGATACTACGAGCAGTACTTC.

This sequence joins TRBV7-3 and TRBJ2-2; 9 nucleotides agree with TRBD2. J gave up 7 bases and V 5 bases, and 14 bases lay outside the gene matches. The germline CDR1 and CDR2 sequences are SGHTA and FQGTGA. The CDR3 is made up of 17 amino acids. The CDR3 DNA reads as TGTGCCAGCAGCCTCATACCGGGACTAGCCTTAAACGGGGAGCTGTTTTTT. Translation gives CASSLIPGLALNGELFF.

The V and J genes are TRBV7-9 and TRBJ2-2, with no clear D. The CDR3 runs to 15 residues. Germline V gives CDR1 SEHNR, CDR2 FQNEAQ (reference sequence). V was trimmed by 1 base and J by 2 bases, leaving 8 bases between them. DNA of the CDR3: TGTGCCAGCAGCTTAGATTCAGGAAACACCGGGGAGCTGTTTTTT. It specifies CASSLDSGNTGELFF. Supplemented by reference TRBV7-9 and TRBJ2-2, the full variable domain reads DTGVSQNPRHKITKRGQNVTFRCDPISEHNRLYWYRQTLGQGPEFLTYFQNEAQLEKSRLLSDRFSAERPKGSFSTLEIQRTEQGDSAMYLCASSLDSGNTGELFFGEGSRLTVL.

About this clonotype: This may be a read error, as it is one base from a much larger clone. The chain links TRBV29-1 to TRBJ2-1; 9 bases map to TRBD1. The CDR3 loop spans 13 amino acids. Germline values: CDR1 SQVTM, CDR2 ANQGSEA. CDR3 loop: CSVIQGASNDQFF. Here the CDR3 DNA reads TGCAGCGTCATACAGGGGGCAAGTAATGACCAGTTCTTC.

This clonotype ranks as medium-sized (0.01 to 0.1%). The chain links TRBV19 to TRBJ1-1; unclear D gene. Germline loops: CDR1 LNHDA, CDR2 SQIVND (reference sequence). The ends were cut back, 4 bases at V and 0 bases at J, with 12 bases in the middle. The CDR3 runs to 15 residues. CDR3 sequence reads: CASSTGLIMNTEAFF. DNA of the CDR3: TGTGCCAGTAGTACAGGACTGATCATGAACACTGAAGCTTTCTTT.